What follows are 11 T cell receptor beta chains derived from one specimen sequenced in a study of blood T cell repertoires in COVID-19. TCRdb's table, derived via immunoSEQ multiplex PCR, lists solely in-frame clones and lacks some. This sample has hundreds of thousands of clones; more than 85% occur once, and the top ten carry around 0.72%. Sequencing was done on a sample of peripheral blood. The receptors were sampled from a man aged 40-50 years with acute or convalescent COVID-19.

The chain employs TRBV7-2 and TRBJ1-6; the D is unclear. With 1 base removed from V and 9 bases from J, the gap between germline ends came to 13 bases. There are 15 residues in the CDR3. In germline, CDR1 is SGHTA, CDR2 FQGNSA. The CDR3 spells CASSLGVVSSSPLHF. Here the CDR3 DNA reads TGTGCCAGCAGCTTAGGTGTAGTCTCGAGTTCACCCCTCCACTTT.

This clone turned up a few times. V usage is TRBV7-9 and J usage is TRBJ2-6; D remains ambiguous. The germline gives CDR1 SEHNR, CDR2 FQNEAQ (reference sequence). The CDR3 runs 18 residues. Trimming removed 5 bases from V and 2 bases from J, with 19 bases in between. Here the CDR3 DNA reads TGTGCCAGCAGCCATCGGCTACCGGGTCCCGCTGGGGCCAACGTCCTGACTTTC. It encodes CASSHRLPGPAGANVLTF.

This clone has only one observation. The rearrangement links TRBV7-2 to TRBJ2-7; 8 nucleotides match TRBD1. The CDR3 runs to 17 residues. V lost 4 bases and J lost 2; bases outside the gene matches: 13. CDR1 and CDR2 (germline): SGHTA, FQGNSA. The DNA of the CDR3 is TGTGCCAGCAGCTCCTCAAAGGGACAGGCCTATCCCTACGAGCAGTACTTC. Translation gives CASSSSKGQAYPYEQYF.

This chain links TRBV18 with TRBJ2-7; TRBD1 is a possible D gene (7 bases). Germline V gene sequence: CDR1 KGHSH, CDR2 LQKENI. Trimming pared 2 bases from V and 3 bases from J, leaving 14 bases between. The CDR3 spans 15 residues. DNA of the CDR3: TGTGCCAGCTCACCAGGGAACAGGGGACTCTACGAGCAGTACTTC. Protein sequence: CASSPGNRGLYEQYF.

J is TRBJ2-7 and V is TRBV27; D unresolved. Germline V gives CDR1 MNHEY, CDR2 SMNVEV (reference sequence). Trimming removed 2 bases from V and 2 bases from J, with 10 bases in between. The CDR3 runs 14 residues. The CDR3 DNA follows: TGTGCCAGCAGTTTAAGCAGCAGGACCTACGAGCAGTACTTC. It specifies CASSLSSRTYEQYF.

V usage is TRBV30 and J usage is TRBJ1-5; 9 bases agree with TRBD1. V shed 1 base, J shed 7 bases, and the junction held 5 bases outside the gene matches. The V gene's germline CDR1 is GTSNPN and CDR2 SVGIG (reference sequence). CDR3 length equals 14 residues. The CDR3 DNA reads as TGTGCCTGGAGTGAACAGGGGGCAGGGCAGCCCCAGCATTTT. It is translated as CAWSEQGAGQPQHF. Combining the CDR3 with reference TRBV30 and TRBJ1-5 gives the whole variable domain SQTIHQWPATLVQPVGSPLSLECTVEGTSNPNLYWYRQAAGRGLQLLFYSVGIGQISSEVPQNLSASRPQDRQFILSSKKLLLSDSGFYLCAWSEQGAGQPQHFGDGTRLSIL.

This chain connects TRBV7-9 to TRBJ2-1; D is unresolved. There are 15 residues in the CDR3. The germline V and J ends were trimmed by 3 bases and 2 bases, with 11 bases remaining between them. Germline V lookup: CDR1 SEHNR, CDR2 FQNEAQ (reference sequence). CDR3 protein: CASSLFYITYNEQFF. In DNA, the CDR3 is TGTGCCAGCAGCTTGTTTTACATAACCTACAATGAGCAGTTCTTC. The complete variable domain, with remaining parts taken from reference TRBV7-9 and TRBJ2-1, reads DTGVSQNPRHKITKRGQNVTFRCDPISEHNRLYWYRQTLGQGPEFLTYFQNEAQLEKSRLLSDRFSAERPKGSFSTLEIQRTEQGDSAMYLCASSLFYITYNEQFFGPGTRLTVL.

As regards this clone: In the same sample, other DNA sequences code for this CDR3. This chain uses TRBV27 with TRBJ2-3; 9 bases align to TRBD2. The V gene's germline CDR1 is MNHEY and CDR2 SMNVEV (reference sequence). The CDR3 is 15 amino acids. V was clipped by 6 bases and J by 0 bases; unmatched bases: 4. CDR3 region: CASSLLAGSTDTQYF. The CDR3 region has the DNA TGTGCCAGCAGCCTACTAGCGGGTAGCACAGATACGCAGTATTTT.

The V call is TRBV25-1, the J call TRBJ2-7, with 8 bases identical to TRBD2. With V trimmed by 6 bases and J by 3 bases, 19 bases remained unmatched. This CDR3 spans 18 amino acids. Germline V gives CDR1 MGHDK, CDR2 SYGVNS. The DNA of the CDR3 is TGTGCCAGCAGAGAAGGGTCAGCGGGGGCCCTAAGGAACTACGAGCAGTACTTC. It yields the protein CASREGSAGALRNYEQYF.

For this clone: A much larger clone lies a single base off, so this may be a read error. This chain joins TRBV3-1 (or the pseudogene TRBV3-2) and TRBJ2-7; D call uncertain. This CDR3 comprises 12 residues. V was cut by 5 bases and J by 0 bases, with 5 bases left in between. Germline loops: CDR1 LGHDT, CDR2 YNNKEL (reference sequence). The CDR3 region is CASSFSSYEQYF. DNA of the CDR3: TGTGCCAGCAGCTTTAGCTCCTACGAGCAGTACTTC.

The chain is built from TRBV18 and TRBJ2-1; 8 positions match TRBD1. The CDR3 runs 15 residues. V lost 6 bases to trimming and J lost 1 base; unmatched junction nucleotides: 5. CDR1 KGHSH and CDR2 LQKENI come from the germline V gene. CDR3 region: CASSATGGSYNEQFF. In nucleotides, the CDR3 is TGTGCCAGCTCGGCCACAGGGGGTTCCTACAATGAGCAGTTCTTC.